This T cell receptor (beta chain) was obtained from a study of shared clonotypes between healthy human individuals. From germline, CDR1 is MDHEN and CDR2 SYDVKM. The CDR3 runs to 14 residues. Losses at the gene ends were 8 bases for V and 4 bases for J; bases not matched to a gene: 10. Assay runs were performed at deep level. Sequenced by immunoSEQ multiplex PCR; TCRdb stores in-frame clones only, minus some. The data contain roughly 490,000 clones, less than 80% of them singletons. The material sequenced was PBMCs. The TCR originated in a woman aged 40 to 50 in good health. Some clones in this sample may be carry-over from other donors' samples. The chain has TRBV28 and TRBJ2-7, with 8 bases aligning to TRBD1. The CDR3 coding sequence is TGTGCCAGCTCGACAGGGGCGCAAAGGTACGAGCAGTACTTC. It encodes CASSTGAQRYEQYF.